This record covers a single TCR beta chain. Its antigen is not known. This sample was included in a study of long-term antiretroviral therapy in people with HIV. The immunoSEQ assay was v3.0, run at survey level. Generated by immunoSEQ multiplex PCR, the TCRdb table keeps only in-frame clones and is missing some. This sample has tens of thousands of clones, with 93% found just once. Findings of the study overall: From the mid-2000s to the late 2010s, blood was obtained, possibly while participants received older ART regimens. Transplant-donor-level diversity was not reached after ART, though diversity increased.

This CDR3 spans 15 amino acids. Germline V gene lookup returns CDR1 MNHEY and CDR2 SMNVEV (reference sequence). The V end was cut by 6 bases, the J end by 2 bases, with 15 bases between. No fewer than two post-ART and no fewer than one pre-ART PBMC samples existed for each donor. Only United States sites treated participants with HIV. The chain couples TRBV27 to TRBJ2-3, with TRBD2 as a possible D gene (6 bases). Sequencing was performed on unsorted PBMCs, taken 7.6 years after starting antiretroviral therapy. This TCR came from a woman between 40 and 55 years old with HIV. CDR3 DNA: TGTGCCAGCAGGTTCAATAGACTAGACACAGATACGCAGTATTTT. Protein sequence: CASRFNRLDTDTQYF.